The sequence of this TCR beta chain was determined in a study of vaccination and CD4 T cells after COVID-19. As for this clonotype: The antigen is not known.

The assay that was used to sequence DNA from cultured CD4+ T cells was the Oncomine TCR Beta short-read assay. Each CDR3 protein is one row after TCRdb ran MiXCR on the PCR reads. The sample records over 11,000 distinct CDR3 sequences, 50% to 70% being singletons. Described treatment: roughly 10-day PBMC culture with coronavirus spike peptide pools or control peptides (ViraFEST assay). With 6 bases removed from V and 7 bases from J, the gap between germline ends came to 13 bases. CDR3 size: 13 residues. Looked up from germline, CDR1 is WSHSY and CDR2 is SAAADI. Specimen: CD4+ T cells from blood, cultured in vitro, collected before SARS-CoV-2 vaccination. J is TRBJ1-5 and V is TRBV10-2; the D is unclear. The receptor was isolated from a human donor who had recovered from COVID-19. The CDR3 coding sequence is TGCGCCAGCAGCGATTCCACGTGGCAGCCCCAGCATTTT. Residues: CASSDSTWQPQHF.